What follows are 30 T cell receptor beta chains derived from one specimen sequenced in a study of radiotherapy plus CTLA-4 blockade in lung cancer. Sequencing used immunoSEQ multiplex PCR; TCRdb keeps in-frame clones, though not all of them. Here the sample spans more than 75,000 clones, roughly 70% being singletons. Sequenced material: peripheral blood, taken from a patient treated with radiotherapy plus ipilimumab. The receptors derive from a human donor with non-small cell lung cancer that progressed on radiotherapy plus ipilimumab.

The chain recombines TRBV6-1 with TRBJ2-7, with 7 bases fitting TRBD1. Trimming at V came to 2 bases and at J to 5 bases, leaving 9 bases not matched to a gene. The CDR3 is 15 residues long. Germline V gives CDR1 MNHNS, CDR2 SASEGT. CDR3 in DNA: TGTGCCAGCAGTGAAATAAAGACAGGGCACGACGAGCAGTACTTC. Encoded protein: CASSEIKTGHDEQYF.

The chain carries TRBV7-8 and TRBJ1-5; TRBD1 agrees at 7 bases. Germline CDR1 and CDR2: SGHVS and FQNEAQ. This CDR3 spans 16 amino acids. Trimming cost V 0 bases and J 0 bases; bases outside gene matches: 2. CDR3 in amino acids: CASSLAGQNSNQPQHF. The DNA for the CDR3 is TGTGCCAGCAGCTTAGCGGGACAGAATAGCAATCAGCCCCAGCATTTT.

V gene TRBV7-9 combines with J gene TRBJ2-5; D unresolved. CDR1 and CDR2 from the germline V gene are SEHNR and FQNEAQ (reference sequence). The CDR3 is 17 residues long. V lost 3 bases and J lost 5, with 22 bases in between. CDR3 sequence reads: CASSFPLATEGMETQYF. The CDR3 region has the DNA TGTGCCAGCAGCTTTCCTTTGGCGACGGAAGGGATGGAGACCCAGTACTTC.

V gene TRBV29-1 combines with J gene TRBJ2-6; D possibly matches TRBD1 or TRBD2 (5 bases each). There are 15 residues in the CDR3. V was pared by 3 bases and J by 2 bases, with 11 bases between. Germline V CDR1 and CDR2: SQVTM, ANQGSEA. The DNA of the CDR3 is TGCAGCGTTGATTATTGGGGGACTGGGGCCAACGTCCTGACTTTC. This sequence encodes CSVDYWGTGANVLTF.

This chain joins TRBV9 and TRBJ2-3; D assignment may be TRBD1 or TRBD2 (5 bases each). The V gene's germline CDR1 is SGDLS and CDR2 YYNGEE. CDR3 size: 15 residues. V lost 0 bases and J 2 bases, leaving 10 bases between the germline ends. The CDR3 DNA is TGTGCCAGCAGCGTAGTGGGGGTCCCCACAGATACGCAGTATTTT. This encodes CASSVVGVPTDTQYF. The full variable domain, rest sourced from reference TRBV9 and TRBJ2-3, is DSGVTQTPKHLITATGQRVTLRCSPRSGDLSVYWYQQSLDQGLQFLIQYYNGEERAKGNILERFSAQQFPDLHSELNLSSLELGDSALYFCASSVVGVPTDTQYFGPGTRLTVL.

The V call is TRBV15, the J call TRBJ2-5, with 13 nucleotides matching TRBD2. The junction had 4 bases not matched to a gene; V was cut back by 5 bases and J by 4 bases. The CDR3 runs 15 residues. Germline CDR1 is LNHNV and CDR2 is YYDKDF (reference sequence). This CDR3 reads CATSGLAGASETQYF. CDR3 sequence (DNA): TGTGCCACCAGCGGACTAGCGGGGGCCTCAGAGACCCAGTACTTC.

The chain couples TRBV13 to TRBJ1-1, with D perhaps TRBD1 (5 bases). The V gene lost 5 bases and the J gene lost 0 bases, with 13 bases spanning the gap. Germline values: CDR1 PRHDT, CDR2 FYEKMQ (reference sequence). This CDR3 spans 15 amino acids. CDR3 DNA: TGTGCCAGCAGCCCGAGGACAACGATGAACACTGAAGCTTTCTTT. It yields the protein CASSPRTTMNTEAFF. Supplemented by reference TRBV13 and TRBJ1-1, the full variable domain reads AAGVIQSPRHLIKEKRETATLKCYPIPRHDTVYWYQQGPGQDPQFLISFYEKMQSDKGSIPDRFSAQQFSDYHSELNMSSLELGDSALYFCASSPRTTMNTEAFFGQGTRLTVV.

As for this clone: One end of the junction does not line up with germline, which may come from a read error. The genes are TRBV9 and TRBJ2-1; 9 bases agree with TRBD2. Germline-derived CDR1 and CDR2 are SGDLS and YYNGEE. This CDR3 has 15 amino acids. CDR3 amino acids: CASRVGGGAYNEQFF. In DNA form, the CDR3 reads TGTGCCAGCAGGGTAGGCGGGGGGGCCTACAATGAGCAGTTCTTC.

The V call is TRBV18, the J call TRBJ1-5; D not resolved. Per the germline V gene, CDR1 is KGHSH and CDR2 is LQKENI. The CDR3 sequence is 14 residues long. V lost 2 bases and J 7 bases, leaving 12 bases between the germline ends. In DNA form, the CDR3 reads TGTGCCAGCTCACCAGGAGGTTACGAACAGCCCCAGCATTTT. Amino acids: CASSPGGYEQPQHF.

The genes are TRBV28 and TRBJ2-7, with D possibly being TRBD1 (6 bases). CDR1 and CDR2 from the germline V gene are MDHEN and SYDVKM. This CDR3 is 13 amino acids long. The V gene lost 7 bases and the J gene lost 4 bases, with 14 bases spanning the gap. CDR3 nucleotides: TGTGCCAGCACCTTGACAGGCATATACGAGCAGTACTTC. It translates to CASTLTGIYEQYF.

This clone was seen only a few times. The chain links TRBV7-6 to TRBJ2-1; D unclear. V was clipped by 1 base and J by 9 bases, with 13 bases between them. The CDR3 contains 14 residues. Germline CDR1 is SGHVS and CDR2 is FNYEAQ. The CDR3 sequence: CASSLGGRSGEQFF. In DNA form, the CDR3 reads TGTGCCAGCAGCTTAGGCGGAAGGTCTGGTGAGCAGTTCTTC.

The V gene is TRBV28, the J gene TRBJ2-4, with D hard to call. The CDR3 is made up of 14 amino acids. Deletions cut 3 bases from V and 6 bases from J, with 12 bases between. Germline assignment: CDR1 MDHEN and CDR2 SYDVKM. CDR3 sequence reads: CASSFKLELNIQYF. As DNA, the CDR3 is TGTGCCAGCAGTTTTAAGCTGGAATTAAACATTCAGTACTTC.

The J gene is TRBJ1-1, the V gene TRBV4-1; D is possibly TRBD1 (5 bases). CDR1 and CDR2 (germline): MGHRA, YSYEKL. V lost 0 bases and J 9 bases, leaving 11 bases between the germline ends. This CDR3 is 13 amino acids long. CDR3 sequence (DNA): TGCGCCAGCAGCCAAGATGGGGCTAACAAAGCTTTCTTT. This gives the protein CASSQDGANKAFF.

The chain links TRBV5-4 to TRBJ1-1; the D is unclear. The germline CDR1 and CDR2 sequences are SGHNT and YYREEE (reference sequence). The CDR3 contains 13 residues. V lost 2 bases and J lost 0, with 5 bases in between. CDR3 residues: CASSLSVNTEAFF. In DNA form, the CDR3 reads TGTGCCAGCAGCTTATCTGTGAACACTGAAGCTTTCTTT.

This clone was observed a single time. The genes are TRBV28 and TRBJ2-7; no reliable D call. CDR1 is MDHEN and CDR2 is SYDVKM in the germline V gene. The CDR3 runs 13 residues. Trimming removed 3 bases from V and 6 bases from J, with 12 bases in between. This CDR3 is CASSFSIGLEQYF. For the CDR3, the DNA is TGTGCCAGCAGTTTTTCCATCGGCCTCGAGCAGTACTTC.

The rearrangement links TRBV6-1 to TRBJ2-2; D unresolved. The V and J ends lost 1 base and 2 bases respectively, with 8 bases between them. Germline V lookup: CDR1 MNHNS, CDR2 SASEGT. The CDR3 length is 15 residues. The CDR3 spells CASSEDTANTGELFF. In nucleotides, the CDR3 is TGTGCCAGCAGTGAAGACACAGCTAACACCGGGGAGCTGTTTTTT.

The J gene is TRBJ1-5, the V gene TRBV4-2; TRBD1 aligns across 8 bases. Germline V gives CDR1 LGHNA, CDR2 YNFKEQ. Trimming at V came to 1 base and at J to 2 bases, leaving 7 bases not matched to a gene. The CDR3 is 17 amino acids. CDR3 DNA: TGTGCCAGCAGCCAAGGGGTGACAGGGGTTGGCAATCAGCCCCAGCATTTT. As protein: CASSQGVTGVGNQPQHF.

This clone was found a few times. The genes are TRBV19 and TRBJ2-1; no definite D call. V was clipped by 3 bases and J by 3 bases, with 6 bases between them. CDR3 length: 13 residues. Germline V gives CDR1 LNHDA, CDR2 SQIVND (reference sequence). For the CDR3, the DNA is TGTGCCAGTAGTATTGTACTCTACAATGAGCAGTTCTTC. This gives the protein CASSIVLYNEQFF.

This clone was observed a single time. The chain's CDR3 is CASSVQGRGQPQHF. CDR3 nucleotide sequence: TGTGCCAGCAGTGTACAGGGGCGAGGGCAGCCCCAGCATTTT. The V and J genes are TRBV28 and TRBJ1-5; 7 positions agree with TRBD1. The V gene end was trimmed by 5 bases and the J gene end by 7 bases; junction bases not matched to a gene: 8. Germline values: CDR1 MDHEN, CDR2 SYDVKM. The CDR3 runs 14 residues. The whole variable domain, filled in from reference TRBV28 and TRBJ1-5, reads DVKVTQSSRYLVKRTGEKVFLECVQDMDHENMFWYRQDPGLGLRLIYFSYDVKMKEKGDIPEGYSVSREKKERFSLILESASTNQTSMYLCASSVQGRGQPQHFGDGTRLSIL.

The J gene is TRBJ1-5, the V gene TRBV7-3; D is ambiguous. Between the trimmed V and J ends, which lost 0 bases and 12 bases, there was a span of 18 bases. CDR3 length: 15 residues. CDR1 and CDR2 (germline): SGHTA, FQGTGA. The CDR3 reads CASSLTGVAGQGQHF. DNA for the CDR3: TGTGCCAGCAGCTTAACGGGTGTGGCAGGCCAAGGCCAGCATTTT.

The rearrangement links TRBV5-6 to TRBJ1-2; tentative D call: TRBD1 (5 bases). The V gene lost 4 bases and the J gene lost 4 bases, with 8 bases spanning the gap. Germline loops: CDR1 SGHDT, CDR2 YYEEEE. The CDR3 extends over 12 amino acids. As DNA, the CDR3 is TGTGCCAGCAGCGCGACAGTCTATGGCTACACCTTC. This translates into CASSATVYGYTF. The full variable domain, in which reference TRBV5-6 and TRBJ1-2 provide the parts outside the CDR3, is DAGVTQSPTHLIKTRGQQVTLRCSPKSGHDTVSWYQQALGQGPQFIFQYYEEEERQRGNFPDRFSGHQFPNYSSELNVNALLLGDSALYLCASSATVYGYTFGSGTRLTVV.

The rearrangement links TRBV5-1 to TRBJ2-1; TRBD2 matches at 12 bases. Germline V gene sequence: CDR1 SGHRS, CDR2 YFSETQ. The CDR3 runs 16 residues. V shed 1 base, J shed 10 bases, and the junction held 9 bases outside the gene matches. The CDR3 loop is CASSLRLAGAVREQFF. For the CDR3, the DNA is TGCGCCAGCAGCTTGCGACTAGCGGGAGCGGTGCGGGAGCAGTTCTTC.

The chain employs TRBV28 and TRBJ1-2; D perhaps matches TRBD1 (6 bases). Looked up from germline, CDR1 is MDHEN and CDR2 is SYDVKM. This CDR3 region has 15 residues. Trimming removed 6 bases from V and 2 bases from J, with 16 bases in between. CDR3 sequence reads: CASSTLGALNYGYTF. DNA for the CDR3: TGTGCCAGCAGCACCCTGGGGGCGCTGAACTATGGCTACACCTTC.

CDR3 amino acids: CASSVDRMNTEAFF. The CDR3 nucleotides are TGCGCCAGCAGCGTCGACAGGATGAACACTGAAGCTTTCTTT. J is TRBJ1-1 and V is TRBV5-1; possibly TRBD1 for D (6 bases). CDR1 and CDR2 (germline): SGHRS, YFSETQ. V lost 4 bases and J 0 bases, leaving 10 bases between the germline ends. The CDR3 length is 14 residues.

The chain links TRBV14 to TRBJ2-7; D possibly corresponds to TRBD2 (5 bases). The germline V gene encodes CDR1 SGHDN and CDR2 FVKESK. Trimming took off 3 bases at V and 5 bases at J, with 11 bases between the two ends. The CDR3 is 13 residues long. As DNA, the CDR3 is TGTGCCAGCAGCCACGGGGTCGGGGACGAGCAGTACTTC. Translation: CASSHGVGDEQYF.

This chain joins TRBV5-6 and TRBJ1-4; 7 nucleotides line up with TRBD1. In germline, CDR1 is SGHDT, CDR2 YYEEEE. This CDR3 comprises 15 residues. V shed 0 bases, J shed 9 bases, and the junction held 8 bases outside the gene matches. Here the CDR3 DNA reads TGTGCCAGCAGCTTGGAAGGGTCAGGGGGTAAAAAACTGTTTTTT. Translating it yields CASSLEGSGGKKLFF.

This clone has more than one count but fewer than ten. The chain joins TRBV7-3 to TRBJ2-5; D assignment may be TRBD1 or TRBD2 (5 bases each). V was cut by 4 bases and J by 2 bases, with 14 bases left in between. The CDR3 has 15 residues. The germline V gene has CDR1 SGHTA and CDR2 FQGTGA. The CDR3 reads CASSSSGSSQETQYF. DNA of the CDR3: TGTGCCAGCAGCTCCTCAGGGAGTTCGCAAGAGACCCAGTACTTC.

This clone has a single count. This sequence joins TRBV18 and TRBJ1-1; 12 nucleotides agree with TRBD1. The CDR3 runs 18 residues. Unmatched junction bases numbered 9, after V lost 3 bases and J lost 1 base. Germline values: CDR1 KGHSH, CDR2 LQKENI. CDR3 sequence: CASSPSPGTGGANTEAFF. CDR3 DNA: TGTGCCAGCTCACCTAGTCCCGGGACAGGGGGCGCGAACACTGAAGCTTTCTTT.

This chain joins TRBV21-1 and TRBJ2-7; the DNA was not compared with TRBD2, the D call given in the table. TRBV21-1 is a pseudogene locus. The length of the CDR3 is 17 residues. The DNA for the CDR3 is TGTGCCAGCAGCAAAGTTGGGCAGGGAGGGTCACCCTACGAGCAGTACTTC. Protein product: CASSKVGQGGSPYEQYF.

The chain couples TRBV5-4 to TRBJ1-1; D gene uncertain. In germline, CDR1 is SGHNT, CDR2 YYREEE (reference sequence). Trimming removed 0 bases at V and 7 bases at J, with 13 bases between. The CDR3 runs 14 residues. The CDR3 loop reads CASSLDLGGSEAFF. The CDR3 DNA follows: TGTGCCAGCAGCTTGGATCTCGGTGGGAGTGAAGCTTTCTTT.